These 10 T cell receptor beta chains share one sample of origin, sequenced in a study of blood T cell repertoires in COVID-19. Libraries were prepared by immunoSEQ multiplex PCR; TCRdb keeps only in-frame clonotypes and omits some of them. This sample has over 100,000 clones, with 70% to 85% found just once. The source material was peripheral blood. These receptor sequences come from a man aged 60 to 75 with active or convalescent COVID-19.

This clone has just a few counts. V is TRBV19 and J is TRBJ1-5; D remains unclear. This CDR3 comprises 15 residues. With 8 bases removed from V and 2 bases from J, the gap between germline ends came to 16 bases. Germline V gene data show CDR1 as LNHDA and CDR2 as SQIVND (reference sequence). CDR3 residues: CASLSPGGGNQPQHF. The CDR3 bases are TGTGCCAGTCTCAGTCCCGGCGGAGGCAATCAGCCCCAGCATTTT. The variable domain in full, completed from reference TRBV19 and TRBJ1-5, reads DGGITQSPKYLFRKEGQNVTLSCEQNLNHDAMYWYRQDPGQGLRLIYYSQIVNDFQKGDIAEGYSVSREKKESFPLTVTSAQKNPTAFYLCASLSPGGGNQPQHFGDGTRLSIL.

The gene calls are TRBV5-8 and TRBJ1-6; 7 positions agree with TRBD1. With V trimmed by 3 bases and J by 6 bases, 6 bases remained unmatched. Germline V gene data show CDR1 as SGHTS and CDR2 as YDEGEE. This CDR3 has 15 residues. In DNA, the CDR3 is TGTGCCAGCAGCTCGTCGACAGGGTTTAATTCACCCCTCCACTTT. This codes for CASSSSTGFNSPLHF.

This chain uses TRBV28 with TRBJ2-3; 7 positions agree with TRBD2. The CDR3 has 16 amino acids. The germline gives CDR1 MDHEN, CDR2 SYDVKM. With V trimmed by 2 bases and J by 6 bases, 11 bases remained unmatched. CDR3 DNA: TGTGCCAGCAGTTTAGTGACGGCGGGAGCCGGGGATACGCAGTATTTT. Translating gives CASSLVTAGAGDTQYF.

This clone was seen once. V usage is TRBV18 and J usage is TRBJ2-2; 9 bases are a match to TRBD2. The V segment lost 3 bases and the J segment 5 bases; nucleotides outside the gene matches: 7. Germline CDR1 and CDR2: KGHSH and LQKENI. The CDR3 covers 16 residues. Written as DNA, the CDR3 is TGTGCCAGCTCACCTGCTAGCGGGGCCTTGACCGGGGAGCTGTTTTTT. As protein: CASSPASGALTGELFF.

The chain employs TRBV28 and TRBJ2-1; 9 nucleotides line up with TRBD2. Germline assignment: CDR1 MDHEN and CDR2 SYDVKM. After removal of 3 bases from V and 9 bases from J, the junction contained 18 bases not matched to a gene. The CDR3 sequence is 18 residues long. CDR3 in DNA: TGTGCCAGCAGTTTTCAGGCTCGAGTAGCGGGAGTAAAAATTGAGCAGTTCTTC. This codes for CASSFQARVAGVKIEQFF.

The V gene is TRBV4-1, the J gene TRBJ1-4, with 8 bases identical to TRBD1. V shed 6 bases and J 3 bases; nucleotides not matched to a gene: 12. This CDR3 comprises 17 residues. Germline lookup yields CDR1 MGHRA and CDR2 YSYEKL. The CDR3 coding sequence is TGCGCCAGCAGACTGAGGACAGGGATCAGGTCTAATGAAAAACTGTTTTTT. It specifies CASRLRTGIRSNEKLFF.

The V gene is TRBV7-2, the J gene TRBJ2-7, with 9 nucleotides matching TRBD2. The CDR3 totals 19 residues. The junction had 15 bases not matched to a gene; V was cut back by 1 base and J by 2 bases. Per the germline V gene, CDR1 is SGHTA and CDR2 is FQGNSA. CDR3 in DNA: TGTGCCAGCAGCTTAGAGTATCTAGCGGGATCGAGAAAGGCCTACGAGCAGTACTTC. This gives the protein CASSLEYLAGSRKAYEQYF.

The chain recombines TRBV5-4 with TRBJ1-2, with 7 bases identical to TRBD1. The CDR3 sequence is 12 residues long. J lost 6 bases, V lost 4 bases, and 3 bases had no gene match. CDR1 SGHNT and CDR2 YYREEE come from the germline V gene (reference sequence). The CDR3 reads CASSLDRHGYTF. The DNA for the CDR3 is TGTGCCAGCAGCCTGGACAGGCATGGCTACACCTTC.

This chain joins TRBV5-6 and TRBJ2-3, with D perhaps matching TRBD2 (6 bases). Germline V gene sequence: CDR1 SGHDT, CDR2 YYEEEE. Trimming took off 2 bases at V and 2 bases at J, with 15 bases between the two ends. This CDR3 has 16 amino acids. The CDR3 bases are TGTGCCAGCAGCTTTAACCGGGACTTTACCACAGATACGCAGTATTTT. This encodes CASSFNRDFTTDTQYF.

The chain employs TRBV12-3 or TRBV12-4 and TRBJ2-7; D unresolved. V shed 4 bases and J shed 0 bases, with 7 bases lying between them. The CDR3 sequence is 13 residues long. The CDR3 reads CASSSGPSYEQYF. The DNA for the CDR3 is TGTGCCAGCAGTTCTGGGCCCTCCTACGAGCAGTACTTC.